A single sample gave rise to the 22 T cell receptor beta chains below, sequenced in a study of cytomegalovirus exposure and HLA in healthy donors. PCR used 60 Vbeta primers and 13 Jbeta primers. Some clones are missing from TCRdb's copy, which holds only in-frame ones; the method was immunoSEQ multiplex PCR. Among more than 90,000 clones listed, around 74% were seen once. The specimen was PBMCs. Receptor source: a man in his forties or fifties in good health and CMV-seropositive.

The V and J genes are TRBV10-1 and TRBJ2-3; 11 nucleotides match TRBD2. The CDR3 covers 15 residues. The V gene end was trimmed by 6 bases and the J gene end by 4 bases; junction bases not matched to a gene: 6. CDR1 is WNHNN, CDR2 SYGVQD, per germline (reference sequence). CDR3 region: CASSRLAGSADTQYF. DNA for the CDR3: TGCGCCAGCAGCAGACTAGCGGGGTCTGCAGATACGCAGTATTTT.

The chain carries TRBV13 and TRBJ1-1, with TRBD1 as a possible D gene (5 bases). This CDR3 is built from 17 residues. The germline V and J ends were trimmed by 5 bases and 0 bases, with 19 bases remaining between them. Germline values: CDR1 PRHDT, CDR2 FYEKMQ (reference sequence). CDR3 sequence: CASSPRAGGGMNTEAFF. CDR3 bases: TGTGCCAGCAGCCCCCGAGCCGGGGGAGGAATGAACACTGAAGCTTTCTTT.

The CDR3 bases are TGCAGCGTTGAAGCGGGAGGGGATACGCAGTATTTT. Its translation is CSVEAGGDTQYF. This chain connects TRBV29-1 to TRBJ2-3, with 8 positions matching TRBD2. The CDR3 covers 12 residues. Trimming took 1 base from V and 6 from J; bases not matched to a gene: 0. Germline lookup yields CDR1 SQVTM and CDR2 ANQGSEA.

This chain joins TRBV20-1 and TRBJ1-1, with D maybe TRBD1 (6 bases). The CDR3 runs to 11 residues. Germline V gives CDR1 DFQATT, CDR2 SNEGSKA (reference sequence). The ends were cut back, 2 bases at V and 11 bases at J, with 12 bases in the middle. The CDR3 spells CSARTTGKAFF. The CDR3 DNA reads TGCAGTGCTAGAACAACAGGGAAGGCTTTCTTT.

For this clone: Compared with germline, one end of the junction differs, possibly owing to a read error. The CDR3 nucleotides read TGTTCCAGCAGCTTATTGGCGGGAGCCGGGGAAACGCAGTACTTC. Translation: CSSSLLAGAGETQYF. The chain links TRBV7-9 to TRBJ2-7; 7 bases align to TRBD2. This CDR3 is 15 amino acids long. CDR1 and CDR2 from the germline V gene are SEHNR and FQNEAQ (reference sequence). Full variable domain (rest looked up from reference TRBV7-9 and TRBJ2-7): DTGVSQNPRHKITKRGQNVTFRCDPISEHNRLYWYRQTLGQGPEFLTYFQNEAQLEKSRLLSDRFSAERPKGSFSTLEIQRTEQGDSAMYLCSSSLLAGAGETQYFGPGTRLTVT.

This sequence joins TRBV14 and TRBJ2-5; 7 bases align to TRBD1. The CDR3 runs 15 residues. Unmatched junction bases numbered 10, after V lost 4 bases and J lost 5 bases. Germline lookup yields CDR1 SGHDN and CDR2 FVKESK. CDR3 protein: CASSRNRGQVETQYF. DNA for the CDR3: TGTGCCAGCAGCCGCAACAGGGGTCAAGTCGAGACCCAGTACTTC.

V usage is TRBV9 and J usage is TRBJ1-3; tentatively, D is TRBD1 (5 bases). This CDR3 has 14 residues. Trimming took 6 bases from V and 2 from J, leaving 12 bases between them. Germline V gene lookup returns CDR1 SGDLS and CDR2 YYNGEE. DNA for the CDR3: TGTGCCAGCATGGAGGGGTCGACTGGAAACACCATATATTTT. Translated: CASMEGSTGNTIYF.

The J gene is TRBJ1-2, the V gene TRBV7-9, with TRBD1 matching over 9 bases. Per the germline V gene, CDR1 is SEHNR and CDR2 is FQNEAQ (reference sequence). This CDR3 region has 13 residues. With V trimmed by 4 bases and J by 8 bases, 5 bases remained unmatched. The CDR3 sequence: CASSYLQGAGYTF. The CDR3 bases are TGTGCCAGCAGCTACCTACAGGGGGCCGGCTACACCTTC. Full variable domain (outside the CDR3, taken from reference TRBV7-9 and TRBJ1-2): DTGVSQNPRHKITKRGQNVTFRCDPISEHNRLYWYRQTLGQGPEFLTYFQNEAQLEKSRLLSDRFSAERPKGSFSTLEIQRTEQGDSAMYLCASSYLQGAGYTFGSGTRLTVV.

The chain links TRBV5-6 to TRBJ1-5, with 8 bases lining up with TRBD1. Germline trimming cut 4 bases from V and 6 bases from J; bases unmatched to any gene: 3. The CDR3 sequence is 13 residues long. The germline V gene has CDR1 SGHDT and CDR2 YYEEEE. The CDR3 region has the DNA TGTGCCAGCAGCCCAGGGGGCGGTCAGCCCCAGCATTTT. Translating gives CASSPGGGQPQHF.

CDR3 protein: CASSFEVNTIYF. CDR3 sequence (DNA): TGTGCCAGCAGTTTCGAGGTTAACACCATATATTTT. The chain couples TRBV6-6 to TRBJ1-3; no reliable D call. Germline V gene data show CDR1 as MNHNY and CDR2 as SVGAGI (reference sequence). With 4 bases removed from V and 7 bases from J, the gap between germline ends came to 8 bases. The CDR3 has 12 amino acids.

The chain joins TRBV18 to TRBJ1-1; the D gene is possibly TRBD1 (5 bases). The CDR3 is 14 amino acids. The germline V and J ends were trimmed by 0 bases and 7 bases, with 12 bases remaining between them. Germline V gene sequence: CDR1 KGHSH, CDR2 LQKENI. CDR3 sequence reads: CASSPPWAGDEAFF. CDR3 sequence (DNA): TGTGCCAGCTCACCACCGTGGGCGGGGGATGAAGCTTTCTTT.

The chain couples TRBV7-2 to TRBJ1-5; D may be TRBD1 (5 bases). The CDR3 contains 15 residues. The germline V and J ends were trimmed by 4 bases and 5 bases, with 15 bases remaining between them. Germline assignment: CDR1 SGHTA and CDR2 FQGNSA. CDR3: CASSSVGGIDQPQHF. The CDR3 coding sequence is TGTGCCAGCAGCTCGGTCGGGGGGATTGATCAGCCCCAGCATTTT.

The genes are TRBV9 and TRBJ2-1, with D tentatively TRBD1 (7 bases). The CDR3 loop spans 16 amino acids. CDR1 is SGDLS and CDR2 is YYNGEE in the germline V gene. V lost 3 bases, J lost 8 bases, and 21 bases lay in between. CDR3 nucleotide sequence: TGTGCCAGCAGCGCTGGGGGGCAGGGGGTAGGCGATGAGCAGTTCTTC. It translates to CASSAGGQGVGDEQFF.

V gene TRBV7-8 combines with J gene TRBJ2-2; tentative D call: TRBD2 (6 bases). This CDR3 is built from 15 residues. Germline lookup yields CDR1 SGHVS and CDR2 FQNEAQ. Trimming pared 0 bases from V and 4 bases from J, leaving 9 bases between. In DNA form, the CDR3 reads TGTGCCAGCAGCTTAGCCCAGGGAGGCACCGGGGAGCTGTTTTTT. It yields the protein CASSLAQGGTGELFF.

This rearrangement joins TRBV18 to TRBJ1-6; perhaps TRBD1 as D (5 bases). The CDR3 is made up of 16 amino acids. Trimming pared 1 base from V and 7 bases from J, leaving 14 bases between. The germline V gene encodes CDR1 KGHSH and CDR2 LQKENI. The CDR3 DNA reads as TGTGCCAGCTCACCACAGCGGGGCAGGACCAATTCACCCCTCCACTTT. Encoded protein: CASSPQRGRTNSPLHF.

This rearrangement joins TRBV12-5 to TRBJ2-5; D ambiguous. Germline assignment: CDR1 LGHNT and CDR2 FRNRAP. The CDR3 length is 14 residues. Trimming took off 3 bases at V and 1 base at J, with 9 bases between the two ends. DNA for the CDR3: TGTGCTAGTGGTTTCGGTTCTAGCCAAGAGACCCAGTACTTC. This gives the protein CASGFGSSQETQYF.

This clone was seen only a few times. The V and J genes are TRBV27 and TRBJ2-6; 9 positions agree with TRBD1. Trimming at V came to 9 bases and at J to 0 bases, leaving 6 bases not matched to a gene. The CDR3 length is 16 residues. Germline loops: CDR1 MNHEY, CDR2 SMNVEV (reference sequence). For the CDR3, the DNA is TGTGCCAGTACCGGGACAGGGAGCTCTGGGGCCAACGTCCTGACTTTC. It yields the protein CASTGTGSSGANVLTF.

This sequence joins TRBV9 and TRBJ2-1, with 8 positions matching TRBD2. Germline values: CDR1 SGDLS, CDR2 YYNGEE. This CDR3 comprises 15 residues. The V and J ends lost 3 bases and 2 bases, in that order; junction bases with no gene match: 4. CDR3 protein: CASSAGGGTYNEQFF. Here the CDR3 DNA reads TGTGCCAGCAGCGCCGGGGGGGGCACCTACAATGAGCAGTTCTTC.

There are a few counts of this clone. The chain joins TRBV19 to TRBJ2-4, with 10 bases lining up with TRBD1. V was pared by 4 bases and J by 7 bases, with 4 bases of the junction left unmatched. The CDR3 length is 14 residues. Germline V gene sequence: CDR1 LNHDA, CDR2 SQIVND (reference sequence). CDR3 loop: CASSKGQGMNIQYF. CDR3 coding DNA: TGTGCCAGTAGTAAGGGACAGGGGATGAACATTCAGTACTTC.

V gene TRBV4-1 combines with J gene TRBJ1-1, with a possible D match to TRBD1 (5 bases). Trimming cost V 0 bases and J 2 bases, with 13 bases left between them. This CDR3 region has 16 residues. Germline V gene sequence: CDR1 MGHRA, CDR2 YSYEKL. DNA of the CDR3: TGCGCCAGCAGCCAAGAAGTTGGGGCCGATAACACTGAAGCTTTCTTT. Its translation is CASSQEVGADNTEAFF.

The rearrangement uses TRBV27 and TRBJ2-3; D is possibly TRBD2 (6 bases). Trimming removed 2 bases from V and 5 bases from J, with 23 bases in between. Germline-derived CDR1 and CDR2 are MNHEY and SMNVEV (reference sequence). The CDR3 contains 18 residues. The CDR3 loop is CASSLGRQVGREKDTQYF. The CDR3 DNA reads TGTGCCAGCAGTTTAGGGAGGCAGGTTGGCAGGGAGAAAGATACGCAGTATTTT.

The chain joins TRBV7-2 to TRBJ2-5; D gene uncertain. This CDR3 region has 13 residues. V was shortened by 3 bases and J by 5 bases, with 10 bases between the two germline ends. Germline V CDR1 and CDR2: SGHTA, FQGNSA. The CDR3 loop reads CASSFRSEETQYF. As DNA, the CDR3 is TGTGCCAGCAGCTTCCGATCCGAGGAGACCCAGTACTTC.